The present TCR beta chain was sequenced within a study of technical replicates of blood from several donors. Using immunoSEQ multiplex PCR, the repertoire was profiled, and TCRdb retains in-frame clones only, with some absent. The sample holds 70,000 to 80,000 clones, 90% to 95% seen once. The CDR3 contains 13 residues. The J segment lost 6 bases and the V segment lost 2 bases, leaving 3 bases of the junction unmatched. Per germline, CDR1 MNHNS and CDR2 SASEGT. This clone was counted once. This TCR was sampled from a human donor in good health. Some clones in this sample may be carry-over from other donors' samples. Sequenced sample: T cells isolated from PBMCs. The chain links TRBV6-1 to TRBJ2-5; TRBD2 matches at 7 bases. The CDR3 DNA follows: TGTGCCAGCAGTGAACGGGAGGAGAAGACCCAGTACTTC. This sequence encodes CASSEREEKTQYF.